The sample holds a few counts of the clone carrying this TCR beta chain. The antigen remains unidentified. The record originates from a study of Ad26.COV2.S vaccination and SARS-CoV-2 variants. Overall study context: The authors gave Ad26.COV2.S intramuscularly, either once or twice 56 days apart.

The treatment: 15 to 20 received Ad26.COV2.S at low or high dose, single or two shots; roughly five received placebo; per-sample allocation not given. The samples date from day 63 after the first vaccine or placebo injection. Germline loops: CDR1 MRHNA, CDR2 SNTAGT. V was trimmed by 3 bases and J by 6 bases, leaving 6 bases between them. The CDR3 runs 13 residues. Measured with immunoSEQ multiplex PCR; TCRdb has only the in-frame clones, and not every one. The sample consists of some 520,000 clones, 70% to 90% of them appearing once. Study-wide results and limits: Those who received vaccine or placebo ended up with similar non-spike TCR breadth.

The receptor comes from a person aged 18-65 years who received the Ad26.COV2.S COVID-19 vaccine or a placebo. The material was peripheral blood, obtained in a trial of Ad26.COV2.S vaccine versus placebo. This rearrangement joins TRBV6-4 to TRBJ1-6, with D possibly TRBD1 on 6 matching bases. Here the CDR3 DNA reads TGTGCCAGCAGTGAGGGGGCTAATTCACCCCTCCACTTT. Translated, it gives CASSEGANSPLHF.